This T cell receptor beta chain derives from a study of blood T cell repertoires in COVID-19. Turning to the study itself: The samples span acute and convalescent COVID-19 from the United States, Italy and Spain. PBMCs, B-cell-depleted T cells, or T cells were the source of the cDNA or gDNA that made up the material.

Clones were sequenced by immunoSEQ multiplex PCR, and TCRdb holds only the in-frame ones, with some missing. The sample has roughly 360,000 clones, approximately 88% seen once; the top ten hold 0.97%. The study drew participants aged about 18 to 89 years from about two dozen US areas. Allocation to cohorts depended on clinical history reported by the participants. There are 14 residues in the CDR3. V shed 8 bases and J 11 bases; nucleotides not matched to a gene: 8. Germline lookup yields CDR1 MNHEY and CDR2 SVGAGI. The sequence was collected from a woman in her 30s with acute COVID-19. The V gene is TRBV6-5, the J gene TRBJ1-6, with TRBD1 matching over 11 bases. Sequencing was carried out using PBMCs or T cells enriched from blood (not recorded which). CDR3 in amino acids: CASDLGTGGTPLHF. Written as DNA, the CDR3 is TGTGCCAGCGACCTAGGGACAGGGGGGACACCCCTCCACTTT.